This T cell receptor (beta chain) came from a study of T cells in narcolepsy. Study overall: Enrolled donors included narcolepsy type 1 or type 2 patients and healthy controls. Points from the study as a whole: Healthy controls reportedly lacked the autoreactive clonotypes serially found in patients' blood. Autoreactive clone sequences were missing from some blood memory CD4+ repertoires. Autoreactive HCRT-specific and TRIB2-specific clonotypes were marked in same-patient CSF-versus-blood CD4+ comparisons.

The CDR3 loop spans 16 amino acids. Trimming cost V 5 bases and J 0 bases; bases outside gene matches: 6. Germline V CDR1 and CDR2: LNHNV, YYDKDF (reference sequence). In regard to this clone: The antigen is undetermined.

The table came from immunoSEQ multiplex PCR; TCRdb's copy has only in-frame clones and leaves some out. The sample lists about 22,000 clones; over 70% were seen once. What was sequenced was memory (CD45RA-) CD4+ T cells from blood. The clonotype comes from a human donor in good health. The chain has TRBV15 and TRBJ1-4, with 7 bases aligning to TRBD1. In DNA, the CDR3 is TGTGCCACCAGCGTCGGGACAGTGGCAACTAATGAAAAACTGTTTTTT. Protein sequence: CATSVGTVATNEKLFF.